Presented here are 12 T cell receptor beta chains from one specimen sequenced in a study of OX40 agonist ivuxolimab in advanced cancers. Generated by immunoSEQ multiplex PCR, the TCRdb table keeps only in-frame clones and is missing some. The sample has under 60,000 clones; around 89% are singletons. This specimen consisted of CD4+ or CD8+ T cells sorted from blood, obtained in a trial of the OX40 agonist ivuxolimab. These receptors came from an adult with an advanced solid tumor such as melanoma, head and neck, liver or kidney cancer.

The chain couples TRBV28 to TRBJ1-2; 7 nucleotides line up with TRBD1. Per germline, CDR1 MDHEN and CDR2 SYDVKM. After removal of 1 base from V and 5 bases from J, the junction contained 1 base not matched to a gene. The length of the CDR3 is 13 residues. The chain's CDR3 is CASSLLTGYGYTF. The CDR3 region has the DNA TGTGCCAGCAGTTTATTGACAGGGTATGGCTACACCTTC.

V is TRBV6-1 and J is TRBJ2-1; D is unclear. The germline CDR1 and CDR2 sequences are MNHNS and SASEGT. The CDR3 has 14 amino acids. V was clipped by 8 bases and J by 4 bases, with 15 bases between them. As DNA, the CDR3 is TGTGCCAGCGGGGTTCAATACCCTTACAATGAGCAGTTCTTC. Translating it yields CASGVQYPYNEQFF.

This CDR3 reads CASSSEILETQYF. The CDR3 DNA follows: TGTGCCAGCAGCTCTGAGATACTAGAGACCCAGTACTTC. The rearrangement uses TRBV11-2 and TRBJ2-5, with no clear D. CDR1 SGHAT and CDR2 FQNNGV come from the germline V gene. Trimming took 4 bases from V and 4 from J, leaving 10 bases between them. The CDR3 is made up of 13 amino acids.

This chain connects TRBV6-5 to TRBJ2-7; 8 bases fit TRBD1. This CDR3 has 13 amino acids. Losses at the gene ends were 6 bases for V and 6 bases for J; bases not matched to a gene: 7. From germline, CDR1 is MNHEY and CDR2 SVGAGI. Here the CDR3 reads CASRRQGIGEQYF. The CDR3 DNA is TGTGCCAGCAGGCGACAGGGGATCGGCGAGCAGTACTTC.

The chain uses TRBV5-1 and TRBJ2-2; D is unresolved. Germline lookup yields CDR1 SGHRS and CDR2 YFSETQ. The CDR3 extends over 16 amino acids. Between the trimmed V and J ends, which lost 1 base and 2 bases, there was a span of 12 bases. The CDR3 DNA reads TGCGCCAGCAGCTTGAGTAGTTCGTCAAACACCGGGGAGCTGTTTTTT. Translated, it gives CASSLSSSSNTGELFF. Together with reference TRBV5-1 and TRBJ2-2, the CDR3 gives the full variable domain: KAGVTQTPRYLIKTRGQQVTLSCSPISGHRSVSWYQQTPGQGLQFLFEYFSETQRNKGNFPGRFSGRQFSNSRSEMNVSTLELGDSALYLCASSLSSSSNTGELFFGEGSRLTVL.

V usage is TRBV7-9 and J usage is TRBJ1-1; D not certain. The V gene's germline CDR1 is SEHNR and CDR2 FQNEAQ (reference sequence). The germline V and J ends were trimmed by 3 bases and 8 bases, with 10 bases remaining between them. This CDR3 comprises 12 residues. Here the CDR3 DNA reads TGTGCCAGCAGCTTCCCCAGGCCAGAAGCTTTCTTT. It translates to CASSFPRPEAFF. The full variable domain, completed using reference TRBV7-9 and TRBJ1-1, is DTGVSQNPRHKITKRGQNVTFRCDPISEHNRLYWYRQTLGQGPEFLTYFQNEAQLEKSRLLSDRFSAERPKGSFSTLEIQRTEQGDSAMYLCASSFPRPEAFFGQGTRLTVV.

The rearrangement links TRBV10-3 to TRBJ1-2, with 11 bases identical to TRBD1. V lost 8 bases, J lost 6 bases, and 11 bases stayed unmatched. CDR3 size: 15 residues. Per the germline V gene, CDR1 is ENHRY and CDR2 is SYGVKD. Here the CDR3 DNA reads TGTGCCATCTCGGGACAGGGGGAGTTTGTGAATGGCTACACCTTC. It yields the protein CAISGQGEFVNGYTF.

The chain is built from TRBV9 and TRBJ2-7; 10 nucleotides align to TRBD2. V shed 3 bases, J shed 4 bases, and the junction held 7 bases outside the gene matches. The CDR3 covers 15 residues. Germline V gene data show CDR1 as SGDLS and CDR2 as YYNGEE. CDR3 protein: CASSGKLAGSYEQYF. CDR3 nucleotides: TGTGCCAGCAGCGGTAAACTAGCGGGATCTTACGAGCAGTACTTC.

This clone came up once. The rearrangement joins TRBV6-5 to TRBJ2-1; D gene unclear. Germline V gene data show CDR1 as MNHEY and CDR2 as SVGAGI. CDR3 length: 15 residues. Trimming left V 2 bases short and J 0 bases short, with 8 bases between. The CDR3 spells CASSYRLFSYNEQFF. The CDR3 nucleotides are TGTGCCAGCAGTTACCGGCTCTTCTCCTACAATGAGCAGTTCTTC.

This rearrangement joins TRBV5-8 to TRBJ2-1; D not resolved. This CDR3 is built from 11 residues. Trimming removed 7 bases from V and 7 bases from J, with 9 bases in between. CDR1 and CDR2 (germline): SGHTS, YDEGEE. The CDR3 sequence: CASPRVNEQFF. For the CDR3, the DNA is TGTGCCAGCCCCCGAGTTAATGAGCAGTTCTTC.

This clone came up once. The chain links TRBV29-1 to TRBJ2-1; unclear D gene. CDR1 is SQVTM, CDR2 ANQGSEA, per germline. V dropped 1 base and J dropped 6 bases, with 16 bases sitting between them. This CDR3 region has 15 residues. CDR3 nucleotides: TGCAGCGTTGAAGCCCCGCCGATTGTGGGCAATGAGCAGTTCTTC. Translating gives CSVEAPPIVGNEQFF.

The V gene is TRBV2, the J gene TRBJ1-1; tentative D call: TRBD1 (6 bases). In germline, CDR1 is SNHLY, CDR2 FYNNEI. The CDR3 covers 16 residues. Trimming removed 0 bases at V and 8 bases at J, with 19 bases between. The CDR3 here is CASSEALNREAEEAFF. In DNA form, the CDR3 reads TGTGCCAGCAGTGAAGCCCTAAACAGGGAGGCCGAGGAAGCTTTCTTT.